This T cell receptor beta chain was found in a study of shared clonotypes between healthy human individuals. Germline V CDR1 and CDR2: GTSNPN, SVGIG (reference sequence). There are 15 residues in the CDR3. The assay was immunoSEQ multiplex PCR, and TCRdb's table has in-frame clones only and misses some. There are some 2.3 million clones in the sample; about 92% occur only once, and 0.39% lies in the top ten. Sequenced input: naive CD4+ T cells from PBMCs. This sample's subset: CD45RA+ positively selected. The receptor's source is a man aged 18-30 years in good health. Some clones in this sample may be carry-over from other donors' samples. The V call is TRBV30, the J call TRBJ2-5; D is uncertain. TRBJ2-7 explains the end of the DNA better; the J call may be wrong. The CDR3 spells CAWRAGRAPSYEQYF. The CDR3 DNA sequence: TGTGCCTGGAGGGCAGGCCGGGCCCCGTCCTACGAGCAGTACTTC.